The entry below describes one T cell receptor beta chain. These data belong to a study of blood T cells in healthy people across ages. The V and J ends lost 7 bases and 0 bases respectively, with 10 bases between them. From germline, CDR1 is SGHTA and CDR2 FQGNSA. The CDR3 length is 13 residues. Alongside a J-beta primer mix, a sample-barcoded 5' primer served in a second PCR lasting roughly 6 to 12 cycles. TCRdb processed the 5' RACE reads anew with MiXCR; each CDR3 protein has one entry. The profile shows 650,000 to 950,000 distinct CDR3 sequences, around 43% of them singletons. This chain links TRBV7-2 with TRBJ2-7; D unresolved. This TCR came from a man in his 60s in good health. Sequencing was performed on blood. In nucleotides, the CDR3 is TGTGCCAGCACCCGACCGGGCTCCTACGAGCAGTACTTC. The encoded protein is CASTRPGSYEQYF.